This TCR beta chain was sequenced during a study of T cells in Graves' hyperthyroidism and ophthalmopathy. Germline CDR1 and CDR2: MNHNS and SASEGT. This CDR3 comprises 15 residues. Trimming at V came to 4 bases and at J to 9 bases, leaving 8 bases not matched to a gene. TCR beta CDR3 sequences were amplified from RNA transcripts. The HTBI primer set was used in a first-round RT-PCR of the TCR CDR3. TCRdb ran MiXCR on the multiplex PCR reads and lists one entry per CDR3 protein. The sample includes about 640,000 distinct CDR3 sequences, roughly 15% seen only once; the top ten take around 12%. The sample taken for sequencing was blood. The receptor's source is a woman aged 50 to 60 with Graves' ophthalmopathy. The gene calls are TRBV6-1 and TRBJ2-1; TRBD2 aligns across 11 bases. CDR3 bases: TGTGCCAGCAGTGGACGACTAGCGGGAATGGGTGAGCAGTTCTTC. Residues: CASSGRLAGMGEQFF.